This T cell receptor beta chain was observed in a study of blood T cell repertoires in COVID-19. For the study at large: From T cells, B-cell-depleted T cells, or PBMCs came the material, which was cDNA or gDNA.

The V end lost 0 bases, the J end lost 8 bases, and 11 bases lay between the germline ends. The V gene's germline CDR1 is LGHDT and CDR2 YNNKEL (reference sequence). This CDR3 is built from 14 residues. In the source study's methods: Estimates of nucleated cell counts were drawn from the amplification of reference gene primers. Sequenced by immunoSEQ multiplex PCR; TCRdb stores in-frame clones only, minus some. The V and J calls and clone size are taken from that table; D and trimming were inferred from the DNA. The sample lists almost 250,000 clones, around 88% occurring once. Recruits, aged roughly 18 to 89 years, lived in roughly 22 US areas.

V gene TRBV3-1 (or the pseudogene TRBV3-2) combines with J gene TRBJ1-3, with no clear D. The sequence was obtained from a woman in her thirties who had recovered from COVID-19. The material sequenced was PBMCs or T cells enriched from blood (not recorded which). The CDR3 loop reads CASSQDLTRDTIYF. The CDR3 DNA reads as TGTGCCAGCAGCCAAGATCTAACACGGGACACCATATATTTT.